The TCR beta chain described here comes from a study of T-cell memory formation after mild COVID-19. Study observations and caveats: A balance of CD4 and CD8 characterized clones contracting day 15 to 85, whereas later expanders leaned CD4+.

TCRdb passed the 5' RACE reads through MiXCR, listing each CDR3 protein once. The data show 300,000 or so distinct CDR3 sequences, with approximately 16% seen just once and 20% to 25% held by the top ten. Germline V gene lookup returns CDR1 DFQATT and CDR2 SNEGSKA (reference sequence). V shed 6 bases and J 3 bases; nucleotides not matched to a gene: 9. The CDR3 consists of 15 residues. This clonotype has at least ten counts. What it recognizes is unknown. The TCR was taken from a man aged 18 to 30 who had mild COVID-19 (a few samples of this study predate the infection). Cell type and time point are not known. The sample consisted of PBMCs or a T cell subset sorted from them (not recorded which). The chain has TRBV20-1 and TRBJ2-3, with 10 bases identical to TRBD2. For the CDR3, the DNA is TGCAGTGCCCCGTTAGCGGGGGGACCGACAGATACGCAGTATTTT. It is translated as CSAPLAGGPTDTQYF.